This record looks at one T cell receptor (beta chain) sequence and its context. This sample stems from a study of blood T cell repertoires in COVID-19. In the study overall: Specimens from acute and convalescent COVID-19 originated in the United States, Italy and Spain.

Participant age was roughly 18 to 89 years, and participants resided in roughly 24 US areas. The length of the CDR3 is 17 residues. V trimming: 2 bases; J trimming: 2 bases; junction bases outside the gene matches: 6. CDR1 is MNHNS, CDR2 SASEGT, per germline. The protocol was immunoSEQ multiplex PCR, while the TCRdb copy is restricted to in-frame clones and leaves out a portion. Of some 400,000 clones in the sample, roughly 90% were seen once. Sequencing was done on a sample of PBMCs or T cells enriched from blood (not recorded which). This clonotype was obtained from a woman aged 40-49 years who had been exposed to COVID-19. The rearrangement uses TRBV6-1 and TRBJ1-2, with 12 bases that match TRBD1. The CDR3 sequence is CASSEMGQGATNYGYTF. CDR3 nucleotide sequence: TGTGCCAGCAGTGAAATGGGACAGGGGGCGACCAACTATGGCTACACCTTC.